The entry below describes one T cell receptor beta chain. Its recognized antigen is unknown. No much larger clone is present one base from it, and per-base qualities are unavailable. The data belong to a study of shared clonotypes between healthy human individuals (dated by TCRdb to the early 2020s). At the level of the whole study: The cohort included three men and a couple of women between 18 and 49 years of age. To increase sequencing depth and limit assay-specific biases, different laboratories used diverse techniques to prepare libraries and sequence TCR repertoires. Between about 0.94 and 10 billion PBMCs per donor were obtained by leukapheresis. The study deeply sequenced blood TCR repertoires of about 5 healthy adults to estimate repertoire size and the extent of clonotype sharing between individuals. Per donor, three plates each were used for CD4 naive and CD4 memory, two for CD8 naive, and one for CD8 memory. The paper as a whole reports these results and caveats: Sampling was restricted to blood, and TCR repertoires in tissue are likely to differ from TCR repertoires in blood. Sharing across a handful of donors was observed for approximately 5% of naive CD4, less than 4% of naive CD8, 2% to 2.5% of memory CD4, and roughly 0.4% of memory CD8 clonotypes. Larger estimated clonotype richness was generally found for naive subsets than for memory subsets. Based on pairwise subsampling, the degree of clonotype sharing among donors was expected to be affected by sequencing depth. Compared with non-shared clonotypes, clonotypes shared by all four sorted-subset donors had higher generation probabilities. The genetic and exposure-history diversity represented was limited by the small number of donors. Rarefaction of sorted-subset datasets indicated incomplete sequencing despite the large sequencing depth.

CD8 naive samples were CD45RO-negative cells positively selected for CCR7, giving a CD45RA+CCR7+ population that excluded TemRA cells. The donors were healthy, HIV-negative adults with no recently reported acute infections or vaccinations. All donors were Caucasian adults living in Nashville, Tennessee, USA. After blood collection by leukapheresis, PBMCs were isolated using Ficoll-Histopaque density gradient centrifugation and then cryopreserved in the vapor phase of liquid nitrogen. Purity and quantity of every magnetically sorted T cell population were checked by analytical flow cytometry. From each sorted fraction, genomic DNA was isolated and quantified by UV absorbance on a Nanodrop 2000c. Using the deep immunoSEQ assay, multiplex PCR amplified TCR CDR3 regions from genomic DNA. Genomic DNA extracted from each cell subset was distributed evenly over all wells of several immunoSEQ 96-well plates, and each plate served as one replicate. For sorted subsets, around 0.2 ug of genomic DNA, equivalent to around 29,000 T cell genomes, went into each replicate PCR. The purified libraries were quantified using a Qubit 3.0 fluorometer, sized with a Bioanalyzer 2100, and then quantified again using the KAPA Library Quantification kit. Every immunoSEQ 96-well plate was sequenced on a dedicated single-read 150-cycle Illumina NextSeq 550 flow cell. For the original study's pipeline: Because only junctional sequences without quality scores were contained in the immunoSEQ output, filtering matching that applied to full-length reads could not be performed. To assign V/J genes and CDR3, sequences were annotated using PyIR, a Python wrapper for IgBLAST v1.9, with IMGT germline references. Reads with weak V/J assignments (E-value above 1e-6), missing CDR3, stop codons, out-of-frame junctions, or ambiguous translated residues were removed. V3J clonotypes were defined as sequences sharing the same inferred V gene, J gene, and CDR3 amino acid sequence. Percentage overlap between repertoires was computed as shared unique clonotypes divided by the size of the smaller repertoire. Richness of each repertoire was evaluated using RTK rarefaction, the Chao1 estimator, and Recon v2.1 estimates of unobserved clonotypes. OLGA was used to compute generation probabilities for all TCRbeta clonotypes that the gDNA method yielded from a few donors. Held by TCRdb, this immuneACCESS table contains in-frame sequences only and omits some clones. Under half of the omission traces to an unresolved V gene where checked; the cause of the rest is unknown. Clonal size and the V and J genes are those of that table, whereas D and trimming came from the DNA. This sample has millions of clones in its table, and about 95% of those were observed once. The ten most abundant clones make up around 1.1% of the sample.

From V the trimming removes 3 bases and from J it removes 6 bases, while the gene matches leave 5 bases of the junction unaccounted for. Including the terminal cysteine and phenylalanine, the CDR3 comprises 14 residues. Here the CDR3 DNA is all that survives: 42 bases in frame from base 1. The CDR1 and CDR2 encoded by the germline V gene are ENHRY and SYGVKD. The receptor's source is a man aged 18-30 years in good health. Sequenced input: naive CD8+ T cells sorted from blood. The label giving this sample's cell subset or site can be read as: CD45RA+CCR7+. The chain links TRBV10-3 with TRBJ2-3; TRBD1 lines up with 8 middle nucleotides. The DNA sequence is TGTGCCATCAGTGACCAGGGGGCCCCCGATACGCAGTATTTT. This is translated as CAISDQGAPDTQYF.